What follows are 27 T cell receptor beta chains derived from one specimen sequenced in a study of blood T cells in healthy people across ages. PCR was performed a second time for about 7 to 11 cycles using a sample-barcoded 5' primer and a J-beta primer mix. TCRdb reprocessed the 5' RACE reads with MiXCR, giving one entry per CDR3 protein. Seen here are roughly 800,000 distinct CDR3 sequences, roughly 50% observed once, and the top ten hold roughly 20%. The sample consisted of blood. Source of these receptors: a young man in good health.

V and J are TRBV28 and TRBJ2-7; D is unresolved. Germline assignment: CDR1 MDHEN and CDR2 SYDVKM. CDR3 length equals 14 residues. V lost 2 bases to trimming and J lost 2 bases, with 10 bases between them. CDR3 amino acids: CASSLVQAPYEQYF. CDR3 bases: TGTGCCAGCAGTTTAGTTCAGGCTCCCTACGAGCAGTACTTC.

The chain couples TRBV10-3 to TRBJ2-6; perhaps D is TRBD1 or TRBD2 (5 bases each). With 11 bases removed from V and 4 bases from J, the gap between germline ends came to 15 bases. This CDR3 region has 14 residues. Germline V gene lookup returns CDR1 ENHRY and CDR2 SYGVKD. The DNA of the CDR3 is TGTGCCTCCGTTGGGGGATCCGGGGCCAACGTCCTGACTTTC. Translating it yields CASVGGSGANVLTF.

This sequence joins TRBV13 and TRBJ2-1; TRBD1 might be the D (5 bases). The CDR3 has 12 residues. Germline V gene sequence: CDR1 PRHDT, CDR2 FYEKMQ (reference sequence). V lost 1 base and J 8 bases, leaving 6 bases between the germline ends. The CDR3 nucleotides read TGTGCCAGCAGCTTAGCCAGGGATGAGCAGTTCTTC. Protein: CASSLARDEQFF.

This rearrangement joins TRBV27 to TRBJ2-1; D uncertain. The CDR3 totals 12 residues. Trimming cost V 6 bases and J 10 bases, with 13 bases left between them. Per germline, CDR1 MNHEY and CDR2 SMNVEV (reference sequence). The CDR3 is CASRSPSEEQFF. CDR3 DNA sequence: TGTGCCAGCAGATCCCCTTCGGAAGAGCAGTTCTTC.

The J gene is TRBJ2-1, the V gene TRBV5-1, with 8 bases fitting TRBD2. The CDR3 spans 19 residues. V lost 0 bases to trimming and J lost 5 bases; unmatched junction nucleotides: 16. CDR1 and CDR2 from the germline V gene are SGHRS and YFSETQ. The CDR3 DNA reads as TGCGCCAGCAGCTTGGGGATTGTCGGGGGGGCCGGCAGACACAATGAGCAGTTCTTC. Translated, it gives CASSLGIVGGAGRHNEQFF.

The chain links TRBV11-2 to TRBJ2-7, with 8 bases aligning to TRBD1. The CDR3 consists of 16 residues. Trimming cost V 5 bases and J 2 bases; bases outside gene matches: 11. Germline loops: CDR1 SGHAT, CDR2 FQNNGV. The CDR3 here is CASSALQGTGPYEQYF. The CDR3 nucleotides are TGTGCCAGCAGCGCGCTTCAGGGGACAGGTCCCTACGAGCAGTACTTC.

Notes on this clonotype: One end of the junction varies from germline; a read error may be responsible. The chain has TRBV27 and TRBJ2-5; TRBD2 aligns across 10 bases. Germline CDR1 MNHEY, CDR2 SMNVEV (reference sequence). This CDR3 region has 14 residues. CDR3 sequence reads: CVSSVLAGAETQYF. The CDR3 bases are TGTGTCAGCAGTGTCCTAGCGGGAGCAGAGACCCAGTACTTC.

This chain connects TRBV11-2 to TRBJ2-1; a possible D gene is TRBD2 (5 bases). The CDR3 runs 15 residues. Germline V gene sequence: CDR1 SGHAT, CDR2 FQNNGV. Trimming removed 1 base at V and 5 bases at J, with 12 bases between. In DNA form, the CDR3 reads TGTGCCAGCAGCTTAGTGTCCCTCGGGAACAATGAGCAGTTCTTC. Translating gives CASSLVSLGNNEQFF.

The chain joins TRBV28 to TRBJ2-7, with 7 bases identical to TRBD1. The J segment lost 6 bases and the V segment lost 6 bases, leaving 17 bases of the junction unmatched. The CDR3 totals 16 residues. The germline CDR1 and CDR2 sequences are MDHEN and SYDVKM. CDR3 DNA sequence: TGTGCCAGCAGCCTGATCCAACAGGGGCCCTCGGGCGAGCAGTACTTC. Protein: CASSLIQQGPSGEQYF.

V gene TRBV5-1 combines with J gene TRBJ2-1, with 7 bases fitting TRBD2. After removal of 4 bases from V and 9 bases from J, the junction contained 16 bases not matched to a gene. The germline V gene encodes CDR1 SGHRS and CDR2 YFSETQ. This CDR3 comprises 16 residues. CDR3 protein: CASSPRGPSGPPEQFF. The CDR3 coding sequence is TGCGCCAGCAGCCCCCGAGGGCCTAGCGGTCCTCCTGAGCAGTTCTTC.

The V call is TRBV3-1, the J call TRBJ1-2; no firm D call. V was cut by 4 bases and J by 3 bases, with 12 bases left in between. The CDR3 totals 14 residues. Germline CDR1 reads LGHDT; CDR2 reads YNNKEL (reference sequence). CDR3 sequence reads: CASSPPLNHYGYTF. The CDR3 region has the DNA TGTGCCAGCAGCCCTCCCCTCAACCACTATGGCTACACCTTC.

The DNA of the CDR3 is TGTGCCACCGAAACAGGGGTCGATAATGAGCAGTTCTTC. Protein: CATETGVDNEQFF. The rearrangement links TRBV10-3 to TRBJ2-1; 7 positions match TRBD1. This CDR3 spans 13 amino acids. The germline CDR1 and CDR2 sequences are ENHRY and SYGVKD. V dropped 10 bases and J dropped 7; count of bases not matched to a gene: 10.

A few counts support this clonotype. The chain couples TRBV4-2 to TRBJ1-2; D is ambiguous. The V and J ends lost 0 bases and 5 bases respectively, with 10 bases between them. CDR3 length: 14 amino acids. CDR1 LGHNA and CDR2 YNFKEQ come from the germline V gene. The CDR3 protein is CASSQENTGYGYTF. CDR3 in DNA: TGTGCCAGCAGCCAAGAGAACACTGGATATGGCTACACCTTC.

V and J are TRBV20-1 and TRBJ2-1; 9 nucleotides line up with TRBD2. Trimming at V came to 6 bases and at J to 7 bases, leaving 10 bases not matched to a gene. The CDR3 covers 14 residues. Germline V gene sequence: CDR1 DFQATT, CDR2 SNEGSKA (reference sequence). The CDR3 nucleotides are TGCAGTGCCCAGAGCGGGAGGCCGGGTAATGAGCAGTTCTTC. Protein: CSAQSGRPGNEQFF.

CDR3 sequence (DNA): TGCGCCAGCAGCCAACACAGAGGAAACTACGAGCAGTACTTC. It is translated as CASSQHRGNYEQYF. The V call is TRBV4-3, the J call TRBJ2-7, with D uncertain. The CDR3 loop spans 14 amino acids. Per germline, CDR1 LGHNA and CDR2 YSLEER. V was shortened by 2 bases and J by 3 bases, with 11 bases between the two germline ends.

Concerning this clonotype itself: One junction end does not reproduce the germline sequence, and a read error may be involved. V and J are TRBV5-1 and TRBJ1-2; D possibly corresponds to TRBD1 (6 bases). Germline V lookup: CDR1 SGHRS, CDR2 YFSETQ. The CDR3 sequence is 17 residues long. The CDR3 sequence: CASGLGAAGNLNYGYTF. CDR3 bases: TGCGCCAGCGGCTTGGGGGCCGCCGGGAACCTTAACTATGGCTACACCTTC.

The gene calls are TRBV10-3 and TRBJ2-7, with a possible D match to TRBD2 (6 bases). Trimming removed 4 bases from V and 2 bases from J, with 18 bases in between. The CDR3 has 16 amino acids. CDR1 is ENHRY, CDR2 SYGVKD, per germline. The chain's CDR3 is CAISGGEERIAYEQYF. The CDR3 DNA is TGTGCCATCAGTGGGGGGGAGGAGAGGATAGCCTACGAGCAGTACTTC.

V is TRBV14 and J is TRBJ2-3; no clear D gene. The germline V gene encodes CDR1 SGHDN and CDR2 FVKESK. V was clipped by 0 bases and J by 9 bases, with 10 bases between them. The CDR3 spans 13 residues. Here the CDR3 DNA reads TGTGCCAGCAGCCAAGAGGCGCGAACCACGCAGTATTTT. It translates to CASSQEARTTQYF.

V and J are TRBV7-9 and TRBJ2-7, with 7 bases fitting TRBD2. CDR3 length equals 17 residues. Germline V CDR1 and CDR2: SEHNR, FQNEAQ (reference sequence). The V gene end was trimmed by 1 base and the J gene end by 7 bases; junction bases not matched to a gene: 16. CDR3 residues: CASSLGGWTSGFGEQYF. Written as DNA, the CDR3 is TGTGCCAGCAGCTTAGGAGGCTGGACTAGTGGTTTCGGTGAGCAGTACTTC.

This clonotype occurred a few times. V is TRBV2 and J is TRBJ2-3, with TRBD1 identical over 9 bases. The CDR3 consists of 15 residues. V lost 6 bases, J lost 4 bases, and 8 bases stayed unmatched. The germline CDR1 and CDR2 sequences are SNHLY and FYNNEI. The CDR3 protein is CASRSGTGSADTQYF. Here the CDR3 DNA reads TGTGCCAGCAGGTCCGGGACAGGGTCTGCAGATACGCAGTATTTT.

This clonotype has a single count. This CDR3 reads CASRLGLDYNEQFF. The CDR3 DNA follows: TGTGCCAGCAGACTTGGACTAGACTACAATGAGCAGTTCTTC. The J gene is TRBJ2-1, the V gene TRBV27, with 7 bases aligning to TRBD2. CDR1 is MNHEY, CDR2 SMNVEV, per germline (reference sequence). Trimming removed 6 bases from V and 3 bases from J; junction bases left unmatched: 5. The CDR3 length is 14 residues.

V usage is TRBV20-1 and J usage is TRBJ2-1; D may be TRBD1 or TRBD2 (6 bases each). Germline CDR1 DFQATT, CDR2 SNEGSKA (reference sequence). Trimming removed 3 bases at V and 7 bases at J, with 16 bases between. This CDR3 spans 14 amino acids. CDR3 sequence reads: CSASTGGGENEQFF. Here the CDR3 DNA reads TGCAGTGCTAGTACCGGGGGCGGGGAGAATGAGCAGTTCTTC.

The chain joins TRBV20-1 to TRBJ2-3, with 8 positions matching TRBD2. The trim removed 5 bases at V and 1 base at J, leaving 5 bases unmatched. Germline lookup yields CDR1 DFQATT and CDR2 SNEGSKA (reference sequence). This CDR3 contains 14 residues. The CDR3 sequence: CSAPSGSRTDTQYF. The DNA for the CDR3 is TGCAGTGCTCCCAGCGGGAGCCGCACAGATACGCAGTATTTT.

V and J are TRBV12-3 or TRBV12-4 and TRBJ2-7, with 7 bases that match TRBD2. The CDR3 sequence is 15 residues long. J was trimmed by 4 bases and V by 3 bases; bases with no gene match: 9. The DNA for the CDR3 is TGTGCCAGCAGTTTCGTCGGCCAGGGAGGGTACGAGCAGTACTTC. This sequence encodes CASSFVGQGGYEQYF.

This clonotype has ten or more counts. Here the CDR3 reads CASSLVAGGGDTQYF. The DNA of the CDR3 is TGTGCCAGCAGCTTAGTAGCGGGGGGTGGAGATACGCAGTATTTT. The chain combines TRBV7-2 with TRBJ2-3, with 10 bases that match TRBD2. The CDR3 length is 15 residues. J was trimmed by 5 bases and V by 1 base; bases with no gene match: 3. Germline loops: CDR1 SGHTA, CDR2 FQGNSA.

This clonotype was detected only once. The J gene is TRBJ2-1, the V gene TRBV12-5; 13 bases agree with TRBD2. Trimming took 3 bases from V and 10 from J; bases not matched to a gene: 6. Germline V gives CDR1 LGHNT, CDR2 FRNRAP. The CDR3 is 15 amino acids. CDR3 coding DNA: TGTGCTAGTGGTTTCGGGACTAGCGGGACGGGGGAGCAGTTCTTC. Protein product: CASGFGTSGTGEQFF.

The CDR3 loop is CASSRRGYGYTF. In DNA, the CDR3 is TGTGCCAGCTCCCGGAGAGGGTATGGCTACACCTTC. The chain joins TRBV25-1 to TRBJ1-2; no firm D call. This CDR3 is built from 12 residues. CDR1 is MGHDK and CDR2 is SYGVNS in the germline V gene. Deletions cut 8 bases from V and 5 bases from J, with 12 bases between.